One sample yielded the 26 T cell receptor beta chains listed below, sequenced in a study of blood T cell repertoires in COVID-19. Repertoires were generated with immunoSEQ multiplex PCR, while TCRdb's copy carries only in-frame clones and drops some. The sample yields hundreds of thousands of clones, 83% seen once. The sequenced sample was peripheral blood. The receptors originated from a woman in her forties with active or convalescent COVID-19.

The V gene is TRBV11-2, the J gene TRBJ1-2; 12 bases are a match to TRBD1. The CDR3 is 16 amino acids. J lost 6 bases, V lost 0 bases, and 5 bases had no gene match. Germline CDR1 is SGHAT and CDR2 is FQNNGV. As DNA, the CDR3 is TGTGCCAGCAGCTTAGACAACCGGGACAGGGGGCATGGCTACACCTTC. As protein: CASSLDNRDRGHGYTF.

The chain has TRBV29-1 and TRBJ1-1; D perhaps matches TRBD1 (6 bases). There are 14 residues in the CDR3. Germline V CDR1 and CDR2: SQVTM, ANQGSEA. Trimming took 3 bases from V and 1 from J, leaving 12 bases between them. The DNA for the CDR3 is TGCAGCGTTGACCTACAGGGTGGGAACACTGAAGCTTTCTTT. As protein: CSVDLQGGNTEAFF.

The chain carries TRBV27 and TRBJ1-1, with TRBD1 matching 7 bases. J gave up 1 base and V 4 bases, and 0 bases lay outside the gene matches. CDR1 is MNHEY and CDR2 is SMNVEV in the germline V gene (reference sequence). This CDR3 has 13 amino acids. The DNA of the CDR3 is TGTGCCAGCAGTTGGACAGGGAACACTGAAGCTTTCTTT. Amino acids: CASSWTGNTEAFF.

V is TRBV9 and J is TRBJ2-7, with 10 bases matching TRBD1. This CDR3 has 13 residues. The J segment lost 5 bases and the V segment lost 2 bases, leaving 1 base of the junction unmatched. Germline loops: CDR1 SGDLS, CDR2 YYNGEE. CDR3 loop: CASSVTGGDEQYF. The CDR3 nucleotides read TGTGCCAGCAGCGTGACAGGGGGCGACGAGCAGTACTTC.

The chain uses TRBV12-3 or TRBV12-4 and TRBJ1-1; D might be TRBD1 (6 bases). This CDR3 has 13 residues. Trimming shortened V by 4 bases and J by 11 bases, and 17 bases separated the two germline ends. CDR3 in amino acids: CASSSRQAGGAFF. Here the CDR3 DNA reads TGTGCCAGCAGTTCTCGACAGGCCGGTGGGGCTTTCTTT.

V is TRBV24-1 and J is TRBJ2-5; a possible D gene is TRBD2 (7 bases). The CDR3 loop spans 13 amino acids. CDR1 and CDR2 from the germline V gene are KGHDR and SFDVKD. The V and J ends lost 4 bases and 7 bases respectively, with 12 bases between them. The CDR3 loop reads CATSEEGGVTQYF. The DNA for the CDR3 is TGTGCCACCAGTGAGGAGGGGGGGGTGACCCAGTACTTC.

The chain links TRBV6-5 to TRBJ2-7; 7 bases are shared with TRBD2. The ends lost 5 bases at V and 4 bases at J; junction bases unmatched: 11. This CDR3 comprises 15 residues. Germline assignment: CDR1 MNHEY and CDR2 SVGAGI. CDR3 loop: CASSPGGGRVYEQYF. The DNA for the CDR3 is TGTGCCAGCAGTCCTGGGGGAGGGAGGGTTTACGAGCAGTACTTC.

The chain is built from TRBV7-9 and TRBJ2-2; TRBD2 aligns across 11 bases. The germline CDR1 and CDR2 sequences are SEHNR and FQNEAQ (reference sequence). The CDR3 extends over 16 amino acids. V was clipped by 1 base and J by 3 bases; unmatched bases: 1. The CDR3 spells CASSLGLAGHTGELFF. CDR3 DNA sequence: TGTGCCAGCAGCTTAGGACTAGCGGGACACACCGGGGAGCTGTTTTTT.

This clone came up many times. The V call is TRBV28, the J call TRBJ2-1, with TRBD1 as a possible D gene (6 bases). This CDR3 has 11 amino acids. The V gene lost 5 bases and the J gene lost 10 bases, with 9 bases spanning the gap. Germline V gene lookup returns CDR1 MDHEN and CDR2 SYDVKM. CDR3: CASSPQGEQFF. CDR3 sequence (DNA): TGTGCCAGCAGTCCACAGGGAGAGCAGTTCTTC. Variable domain in full (rest from reference TRBV28 and TRBJ2-1): DVKVTQSSRYLVKRTGEKVFLECVQDMDHENMFWYRQDPGLGLRLIYFSYDVKMKEKGDIPEGYSVSREKKERFSLILESASTNQTSMYLCASSPQGEQFFGPGTRLTVL.

The J gene is TRBJ2-5, the V gene TRBV5-1; 10 bases match TRBD1. Germline assignment: CDR1 SGHRS and CDR2 YFSETQ. J was trimmed by 3 bases and V by 5 bases; bases with no gene match: 4. This CDR3 contains 14 residues. The CDR3, as DNA: TGCGCCAGCAGGTCCGGGACAGGGGAAGAGACCCAGTACTTC. Amino acids: CASRSGTGEETQYF.

The chain uses TRBV7-2 and TRBJ2-5; 9 bases are a match to TRBD2. The CDR3 extends over 16 amino acids. CDR1 and CDR2 (germline): SGHTA, FQGNSA. Germline trimming cut 5 bases from V and 3 bases from J; bases unmatched to any gene: 10. CDR3 nucleotides: TGTGCCAGCAGCCGCCTCGGACTAGCGATGGAAGAGACCCAGTACTTC. It encodes CASSRLGLAMEETQYF.

This sequence joins TRBV14 and TRBJ2-1; D remains ambiguous. CDR3 length equals 13 residues. Germline lookup yields CDR1 SGHDN and CDR2 FVKESK. Trimming took off 1 base at V and 3 bases at J, with 4 bases between the two ends. CDR3 nucleotide sequence: TGTGCCAGCAGCCAAGGACACTACAATGAGCAGTTCTTC. Its translation is CASSQGHYNEQFF. Filled out from reference TRBV14 and TRBJ2-1, the complete variable domain reads EAGVTQFPSHSVIEKGQTVTLRCDPISGHDNLYWYRRVMGKEIKFLLHFVKESKQDESGMPNNRFLAERTGGTYSTLKVQPAELEDSGVYFCASSQGHYNEQFFGPGTRLTVL.

V and J are TRBV23-1 and TRBJ1-2, with a possible D match to TRBD1 (6 bases). TRBV23-1 is sorted into the ORF group, with uncertain function. The CDR3 totals 16 residues. V shed 8 bases and J shed 0 bases, with 19 bases lying between them. The CDR3 nucleotides are TGCGCCAGCCCCCCACGTGGGGGGGCCACTAACTATGGCTACACCTTC. Amino acid sequence: CASPPRGGATNYGYTF.

This chain links TRBV24-1 with TRBJ2-1; 8 nucleotides match TRBD1. Germline V gene data show CDR1 as KGHDR and CDR2 as SFDVKD. This CDR3 has 16 amino acids. Unmatched junction bases numbered 4, after V lost 4 bases and J lost 0 bases. The CDR3 DNA reads as TGTGCCACCAGTGACTCAGGGGGCAGCTCCTACAATGAGCAGTTCTTC. This translates into CATSDSGGSSYNEQFF.

The chain combines TRBV6-1 with TRBJ2-1, with D unclear. The germline V gene has CDR1 MNHNS and CDR2 SASEGT. V shed 3 bases and J shed 0 bases, with 15 bases lying between them. This CDR3 region has 17 residues. CDR3 loop: CASSDFDARSSYNEQFF. In nucleotides, the CDR3 is TGTGCCAGCAGTGACTTCGACGCCCGGAGCTCCTACAATGAGCAGTTCTTC.

The chain uses TRBV19 and TRBJ1-4; 7 bases fit TRBD1. CDR1 is LNHDA, CDR2 SQIVND, per germline (reference sequence). With 6 bases clipped from V and 5 bases from J, the junction kept 12 bases outside the gene matches. The CDR3 is 16 amino acids. As DNA, the CDR3 is TGTGCCAGTAGCCCACTACCGGGACAGAACAATGAAAAACTGTTTTTT. Protein: CASSPLPGQNNEKLFF.

The CDR3 nucleotides read TGTGCCAGCAGTTTTCTCGAGACAGCAAAAGAGACCCAGTACTTC. The encoded protein is CASSFLETAKETQYF. The V call is TRBV28, the J call TRBJ2-5; maybe TRBD1 (5 bases). Trimming removed 3 bases from V and 3 bases from J, with 14 bases in between. The germline V gene has CDR1 MDHEN and CDR2 SYDVKM. The CDR3 sequence is 15 residues long. Drawing the rest from reference TRBV28 and TRBJ2-5, the complete variable domain is DVKVTQSSRYLVKRTGEKVFLECVQDMDHENMFWYRQDPGLGLRLIYFSYDVKMKEKGDIPEGYSVSREKKERFSLILESASTNQTSMYLCASSFLETAKETQYFGPGTRLLVL.

Turning to this clone: The same CDR3 can be traced to other DNA sequences in this sample. The V gene is TRBV19, the J gene TRBJ1-2; 9 nucleotides align to TRBD1. Germline-derived CDR1 and CDR2 are LNHDA and SQIVND (reference sequence). With 5 bases clipped from V and 4 bases from J, the junction kept 5 bases outside the gene matches. This CDR3 spans 14 amino acids. The CDR3 is CASSARDRAYGYTF. The CDR3 DNA reads TGTGCCAGTAGTGCCCGGGACAGGGCCTATGGCTACACCTTC.

The chain links TRBV29-1 to TRBJ2-5, with D perhaps matching TRBD1 (5 bases). Germline V gives CDR1 SQVTM, CDR2 ANQGSEA. V shed 3 bases and J shed 5 bases, with 10 bases lying between them. CDR3 length equals 12 residues. CDR3 sequence: CSVESGRETQYF. The DNA for the CDR3 is TGCAGCGTTGAGTCAGGGCGGGAGACCCAGTACTTC.

This chain joins TRBV10-3 and TRBJ1-1; the D gene is possibly TRBD1 (5 bases). With 0 bases removed from V and 3 bases from J, the gap between germline ends came to 8 bases. CDR1 is ENHRY and CDR2 is SYGVKD in the germline V gene. The CDR3 has 14 amino acids. CDR3 bases: TGTGCCATCAGTGAGTCACCAGGGCACACTGAAGCTTTCTTT. Encoded protein: CAISESPGHTEAFF.

As regards this clone: An end of the junction does not agree with germline; a read error may underlie this. The V and J genes are TRBV4-3 and TRBJ1-1, with a weak D call TRBD1 (6 bases). The length of the CDR3 is 13 residues. Germline V gene sequence: CDR1 LGHNA, CDR2 YSLEER. CDR3 loop: CASSQAGDTEAFF. CDR3 nucleotide sequence: TGCGCCAGCAGCCAAGCTGGGGACACAGAAGCTTTCTTT.

CDR3 residues: CASSQRPGTSGYLTYEQYF. The CDR3 DNA reads TGCGCCAGCAGCCAACGCCCCGGGACTAGCGGGTATCTAACCTACGAGCAGTACTTC. The rearrangement uses TRBV4-1 and TRBJ2-7; 12 nucleotides line up with TRBD2. This CDR3 has 19 residues. The germline gives CDR1 MGHRA, CDR2 YSYEKL. V shed 2 bases and J 2 bases; nucleotides not matched to a gene: 13.

The chain couples TRBV6-6 to TRBJ1-5; the match to TRBD1 covers 9 bases. This CDR3 is 14 amino acids long. Germline values: CDR1 MNHNY, CDR2 SVGAGI (reference sequence). Trimming took 5 bases from V and 10 from J; bases not matched to a gene: 9. CDR3 sequence (DNA): TGTGCCAGCAGTCGTGGGACAGGGTTCCCCCCCCAGCATTTT. Protein: CASSRGTGFPPQHF.

This sequence joins TRBV7-6 and TRBJ1-3; 8 nucleotides line up with TRBD1. Germline V gene lookup returns CDR1 SGHVS and CDR2 FNYEAQ. This CDR3 comprises 16 residues. After removal of 5 bases from V and 0 bases from J, the junction contained 6 bases not matched to a gene. In DNA, the CDR3 is TGTGCCAGCAGCGGGGCGGACAGGGCCTCTGGAAACACCATATATTTT. It translates to CASSGADRASGNTIYF.

This clone was observed a handful of times. V and J are TRBV19 and TRBJ1-2; TRBD1 agrees at 8 bases. Germline V lookup: CDR1 LNHDA, CDR2 SQIVND (reference sequence). V lost 5 bases and J lost 6; bases outside the gene matches: 8. CDR3 length: 14 residues. CDR3 DNA: TGTGCCAGTAGTCATGGACAGGGCGTCGATGGCTACACCTTC. Protein: CASSHGQGVDGYTF.

The genes are TRBV27 and TRBJ2-7; 13 bases map to TRBD2. This CDR3 contains 15 residues. In germline, CDR1 is MNHEY, CDR2 SMNVEV (reference sequence). J gave up 2 bases and V 6 bases, and 4 bases lay outside the gene matches. CDR3 DNA: TGTGCCAGCAGGTACGGACTAGCGGGGGCCTACGAGCAGTACTTC. It specifies CASRYGLAGAYEQYF.